Listed here are 26 T cell receptor beta chains from one sample, sequenced in a study of T cells in Graves' hyperthyroidism and ophthalmopathy. Amplified regions were TCR beta CDR3 sequences from RNA transcripts. The primer set for the first-round RT-PCR of the TCR CDR3 was HTBI. TCRdb ran MiXCR on the multiplex PCR reads and lists one entry per CDR3 protein. Here the sample spans 240,000 or so distinct CDR3 sequences, around 15% being singletons. Sequencing used blood. Source of these receptors: a woman under 30 with Graves' ophthalmopathy.

This clonotype has just a few counts. This sequence joins TRBV28 and TRBJ2-7; D is tentatively TRBD1 or TRBD2 (5 bases each). Trimming stripped 7 bases from V and 5 bases from J, with 15 bases between. The CDR3 length is 13 residues. Germline V gene lookup returns CDR1 MDHEN and CDR2 SYDVKM. Written as DNA, the CDR3 is TGTGCCAGCACGGGGCAGGGATGGCACGAGCAGTACTTC. Translated: CASTGQGWHEQYF.

Here the CDR3 DNA reads TGTGCCAGTACTACCGGGACTAGCGGGATACAAGAGACCCAGTACTTC. Encoded protein: CASTTGTSGIQETQYF. The chain links TRBV19 to TRBJ2-5; TRBD2 aligns across 13 bases. The germline V gene encodes CDR1 LNHDA and CDR2 SQIVND (reference sequence). The V and J ends lost 7 bases and 2 bases, in that order; junction bases with no gene match: 7. CDR3 size: 16 residues.

About this clonotype: This may arise from a read error, as a much more abundant clone is one base away. In DNA form, the CDR3 reads TGTGCCAGCCGACGACAGGGGTTGTACGAGCAGTTCTTC. Its translation: CASRRQGLYEQFF. V usage is TRBV6-2 or TRBV6-3 and J usage is TRBJ2-7, with 8 bases identical to TRBD1. The DNA end is a closer match to TRBJ2-1, so the J assignment may be wrong. This CDR3 region has 13 residues. CDR1 and CDR2 (germline): MNHEY, SVGEGT.

This clonotype was counted at least ten times. One end of the junction varies from germline; a read error may be responsible. This chain links TRBV5-1 with TRBJ1-1, with a tentative D call TRBD1 (5 bases). The CDR3 totals 13 residues. Germline values: CDR1 SGHRS, CDR2 YFSETQ. In nucleotides, the CDR3 is TGTGCCAGCAGCTTGGACACTAACACTGAAGCTTTCTTT. Translated: CASSLDTNTEAFF.

The gene calls are TRBV18 and TRBJ1-2, with TRBD1 identical over 7 bases. The CDR3 spans 15 residues. V lost 2 bases to trimming and J lost 3 bases; unmatched junction nucleotides: 6. The germline V gene has CDR1 KGHSH and CDR2 LQKENI. The CDR3 sequence: CASSPSRGPDYGYTF. The CDR3 DNA reads as TGTGCCAGCTCACCATCTAGGGGGCCAGACTATGGCTACACCTTC.

This clonotype appeared many times. The genes are TRBV25-1 and TRBJ1-1, with a possible D match to TRBD1 (6 bases). Germline CDR1 reads MGHDK; CDR2 reads SYGVNS. This CDR3 has 14 amino acids. The V gene lost 2 bases and the J gene lost 0 bases, with 7 bases spanning the gap. The CDR3 sequence is CASSEGGVNTEAFF. The CDR3 DNA follows: TGTGCCAGCAGTGAAGGGGGCGTGAACACTGAAGCTTTCTTT.

This clonotype was picked up many times. The chain links TRBV6-5 to TRBJ1-5, with 7 bases aligning to TRBD1. The V segment lost 2 bases and the J segment 7 bases; nucleotides outside the gene matches: 5. CDR1 is MNHEY and CDR2 is SVGAGI in the germline V gene. This CDR3 comprises 14 residues. CDR3 protein: CASSYRQGTQPQHF. In nucleotides, the CDR3 is TGTGCCAGCAGTTACAGACAGGGTACCCAGCCCCAGCATTTT.

This clonotype was observed at least ten times. This chain's CDR3 is CSARGLAGGSDTQYF. CDR3 DNA sequence: TGCAGTGCTAGGGGCCTAGCGGGGGGGTCAGATACGCAGTATTTT. J is TRBJ2-3 and V is TRBV20-1; 12 nucleotides agree with TRBD2. The CDR3 runs 15 residues. Looked up from germline, CDR1 is DFQATT and CDR2 is SNEGSKA (reference sequence). The V gene end was trimmed by 3 bases and the J gene end by 4 bases; junction bases not matched to a gene: 5.

In its sample, this clonotype was seen many times. The V gene is TRBV28, the J gene TRBJ2-1; 11 bases align to TRBD2. Germline CDR1 and CDR2: MDHEN and SYDVKM. V was pared by 3 bases and J by 8 bases, with 9 bases of the junction left unmatched. The CDR3 totals 16 residues. The CDR3 DNA sequence: TGTGCCAGCAGTTTCACAACTAGCGGGGGTCAAGATGAGCAGTTCTTC. Translating gives CASSFTTSGGQDEQFF.

This clonotype occurred many times. The CDR3 DNA sequence: TGTGCCAGCAGCTACGAACGAGATGAGCAGTTCTTC. It translates to CASSYERDEQFF. J is TRBJ2-1 and V is TRBV11-3; D is undetermined. This CDR3 has 12 residues. Trimming stripped 4 bases from V and 8 bases from J, with 9 bases between. From germline, CDR1 is SGHNT and CDR2 YENEEA.

The CDR3 loop is CASSLGGTGGDEQYF. DNA of the CDR3: TGTGCCAGCAGCTTAGGCGGGACAGGGGGCGACGAGCAGTACTTC. The V and J genes are TRBV7-3 and TRBJ2-7, with 12 positions matching TRBD1. V trimming: 2 bases; J trimming: 5 bases; junction bases outside the gene matches: 4. Germline CDR1 SGHTA, CDR2 FQGTGA. The CDR3 loop spans 15 amino acids. The full variable domain, completed using reference TRBV7-3 and TRBJ2-7, is GAGVSQTPSNKVTEKGKYVELRCDPISGHTALYWYRQSLGQGPEFLIYFQGTGAADDSGLPNDRFFAVRPEGSVSTLKIQRTERGDSAVYLCASSLGGTGGDEQYFGPGTRLTVT.

There are many counts of this clonotype. CDR3 region: CASSRGVAQSLETQYF. The CDR3 nucleotides are TGTGCCAGCAGCCGGGGGGTAGCGCAAAGTCTTGAGACCCAGTACTTC. V is TRBV9 and J is TRBJ2-5, with 7 bases identical to TRBD2. The V gene's germline CDR1 is SGDLS and CDR2 YYNGEE. The trim removed 4 bases at V and 5 bases at J, leaving 14 bases unmatched. The CDR3 loop spans 16 amino acids.

This clonotype was observed many times. The genes are TRBV28 and TRBJ1-2, with 10 nucleotides matching TRBD1. Trimming at V came to 6 bases and at J to 4 bases, leaving 14 bases not matched to a gene. Germline V gene sequence: CDR1 MDHEN, CDR2 SYDVKM. The CDR3 contains 17 residues. The CDR3, as DNA: TGTGCCAGCAGAAGGACGGGGGGACAGGGGAGACTCTATGGCTACACCTTC. This translates into CASRRTGGQGRLYGYTF.

This clonotype was recorded once. The gene calls are TRBV2 and TRBJ2-5; TRBD2 matches 9 bases. This CDR3 contains 16 residues. V trimming: 1 base; J trimming: 5 bases; junction bases outside the gene matches: 8. The germline V gene has CDR1 SNHLY and CDR2 FYNNEI. CDR3 residues: CASSEGTSVLTETQYF. The CDR3 DNA reads TGTGCCAGCAGTGAAGGGACTAGCGTCCTCACGGAGACCCAGTACTTC.

This clonotype was counted many times. The V call is TRBV28, the J call TRBJ2-5; 8 bases align to TRBD2. The CDR3 consists of 15 residues. Germline CDR1 is MDHEN and CDR2 is SYDVKM. V dropped 2 bases and J dropped 2; count of bases not matched to a gene: 4. CDR3 nucleotide sequence: TGTGCCAGCAGTTTACCAGCGGGGGCACAAGAGACCCAGTACTTC. It specifies CASSLPAGAQETQYF.

The V gene is TRBV28, the J gene TRBJ2-1, with 9 bases fitting TRBD2. After removal of 3 bases from V and 7 bases from J, the junction contained 10 bases not matched to a gene. The CDR3 runs 16 residues. Germline CDR1 and CDR2: MDHEN and SYDVKM. In nucleotides, the CDR3 is TGTGCCAGCAGTTTCGGTTTGATAGCGGGAGAAAATGAGCAGTTCTTC. It translates to CASSFGLIAGENEQFF.

This clonotype was counted many times. V gene TRBV19 combines with J gene TRBJ1-1; D gene uncertain. Germline CDR1 reads LNHDA; CDR2 reads SQIVND (reference sequence). The CDR3 totals 16 residues. V was clipped by 4 bases and J by 6 bases, with 21 bases between them. CDR3 region: CASSTPGLGPSSEAFF. The CDR3, as DNA: TGTGCCAGTAGTACCCCAGGACTAGGGCCTTCTTCTGAAGCTTTCTTT.

Ten or more counts support this clonotype. The CDR3 DNA reads as TGTGCCAGCAGCTTAGTACAGGGGGGGAACACTGAAGCTTTCTTT. It is translated as CASSLVQGGNTEAFF. The rearrangement uses TRBV11-2 and TRBJ1-1; TRBD1 matches 8 bases. This CDR3 region has 15 residues. Germline lookup yields CDR1 SGHAT and CDR2 FQNNGV. V lost 1 base, J lost 1 base, and 2 bases stayed unmatched.

This clonotype was seen ten or more times. This sequence joins TRBV6-1 and TRBJ2-1, with TRBD2 as a possible D gene (6 bases). Germline V gene lookup returns CDR1 MNHNS and CDR2 SASEGT. This CDR3 is 15 amino acids long. The V end lost 10 bases, the J end lost 6 bases, and 22 bases lay between the germline ends. The CDR3 coding sequence is TGTGCCACCTTAGAACCGGGACTGAACACCAATGAGCAGTTCTTC. Translated: CATLEPGLNTNEQFF.

As for this clonotype: This may be a read error, as it is one base from a much larger clone. This rearrangement joins TRBV20-1 to TRBJ2-7; weak D call: TRBD2 (5 bases). CDR1 and CDR2 from the germline V gene are DFQATT and SNEGSKA (reference sequence). The CDR3 runs to 14 residues. The DNA for the CDR3 is TGCAGTGCTAGAGGGGTCACTAGTCCCGACGAGCGGTACTTC. Translation: CSARGVTSPDERYF.

This chain connects TRBV6-2 or TRBV6-3 to TRBJ1-1; 8 nucleotides match TRBD1. This CDR3 is built from 14 residues. Germline V CDR1 and CDR2: MNHEY, SVGEGT. V gave up 6 bases and J gave up 8 bases; unmatched junction bases: 11. The DNA for the CDR3 is TGTGCCAGCAGCCAGGGGGCTGAACCCTTGGAAGCTTTCTTT. Protein product: CASSQGAEPLEAFF.

The rearrangement uses TRBV19 and TRBJ2-1; D call uncertain. V was trimmed by 3 bases and J by 9 bases, leaving 12 bases between them. Germline CDR1 reads LNHDA; CDR2 reads SQIVND (reference sequence). The CDR3 extends over 13 amino acids. The CDR3: CASSIMETAEQFF. CDR3 coding DNA: TGTGCCAGTAGTATTATGGAAACGGCTGAGCAGTTCTTC.

The table lists this clonotype with many counts. The J gene is TRBJ2-7, the V gene TRBV29-1; no clear D gene. The V gene lost 6 bases and the J gene lost 3 bases, with 12 bases spanning the gap. The CDR3 is 12 residues long. Germline lookup yields CDR1 SQVTM and CDR2 ANQGSEA. The chain's CDR3 is CSVDPRDYEQYF. In DNA form, the CDR3 reads TGCAGCGTCGACCCTAGGGACTACGAGCAGTACTTC.

This clonotype was seen repeatedly, ten times or more. The chain recombines TRBV25-1 with TRBJ1-2; D unclear. CDR1 and CDR2 (germline): MGHDK, SYGVNS. This CDR3 contains 13 residues. Between the trimmed V and J ends, which lost 2 bases and 8 bases, there was a span of 12 bases. CDR3 nucleotide sequence: TGTGCCAGCAGTGAAATTGAACAGACCGGCTACACCTTC. Translated: CASSEIEQTGYTF.

This clonotype appeared many times. The chain carries TRBV30 and TRBJ1-2, with TRBD1 as a possible D gene (6 bases). The CDR3 contains 13 residues. V dropped 8 bases and J dropped 0 bases, with 13 bases sitting between them. Germline V CDR1 and CDR2: GTSNPN, SVGIG (reference sequence). The CDR3 coding sequence is TGTGCCGCAGTTCGGGGGCCTAACTATGGCTACACCTTC. As protein: CAAVRGPNYGYTF. The whole variable domain, remainder taken from reference TRBV30 and TRBJ1-2, is SQTIHQWPATLVQPVGSPLSLECTVEGTSNPNLYWYRQAAGRGLQLLFYSVGIGQISSEVPQNLSASRPQDRQFILSSKKLLLSDSGFYLCAAVRGPNYGYTFGSGTRLTVV.

This clonotype occurred many times. The V call is TRBV30, the J call TRBJ2-6, with 7 bases identical to TRBD1. This CDR3 spans 14 amino acids. Losses at the gene ends were 3 bases for V and 2 bases for J; bases not matched to a gene: 1. CDR1 and CDR2 from the germline V gene are GTSNPN and SVGIG (reference sequence). The CDR3 DNA sequence: TGTGCCTGGAGCCAGGGGGCTGGGGCCAACGTCCTGACTTTC. The encoded protein is CAWSQGAGANVLTF.